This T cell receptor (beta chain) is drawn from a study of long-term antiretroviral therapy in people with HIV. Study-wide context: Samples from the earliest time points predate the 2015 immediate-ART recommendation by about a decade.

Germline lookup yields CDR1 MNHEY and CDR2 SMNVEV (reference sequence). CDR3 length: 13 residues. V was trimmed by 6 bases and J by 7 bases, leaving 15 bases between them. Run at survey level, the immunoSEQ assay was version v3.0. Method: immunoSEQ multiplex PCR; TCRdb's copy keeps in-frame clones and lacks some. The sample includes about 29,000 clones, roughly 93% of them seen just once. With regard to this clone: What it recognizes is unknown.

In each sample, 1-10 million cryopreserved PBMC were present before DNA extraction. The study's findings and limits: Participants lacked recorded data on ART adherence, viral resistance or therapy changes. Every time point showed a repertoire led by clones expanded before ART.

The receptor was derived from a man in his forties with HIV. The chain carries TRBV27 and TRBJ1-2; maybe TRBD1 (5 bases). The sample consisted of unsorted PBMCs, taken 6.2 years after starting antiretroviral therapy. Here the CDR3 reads CASSPGTAPGYTF. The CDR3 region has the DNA TGTGCCAGCAGCCCCGGGACGGCCCCTGGCTACACCTTC.